The 24 T cell receptor beta chains in this list originate from one sample, sequenced in a study of OX40 agonist ivuxolimab in advanced cancers. Clones were sequenced by immunoSEQ multiplex PCR, and TCRdb holds only the in-frame ones, with some missing. The data hold over 8,500 clones, with around nine tenths observed a single time. The sequenced sample was CD4+ or CD8+ T cells sorted from blood, obtained in a trial of the OX40 agonist ivuxolimab. The receptors derive from an adult with an advanced solid tumor such as melanoma, head and neck, liver or kidney cancer.

Concerning this clone: A read error may produce the germline difference seen at one junction end. V usage is TRBV5-4 and J usage is TRBJ2-3; D possibly corresponds to TRBD1 (6 bases). Germline loops: CDR1 SGHNT, CDR2 YYREEE (reference sequence). CDR3 length: 17 amino acids. The DNA for the CDR3 is TGCGCCAGCAGCCAAGATTCTTACAGGGCTGGCACAGATACGCAGTATTTT. It yields the protein CASSQDSYRAGTDTQYF.

The chain has TRBV13 and TRBJ2-3, with D unresolved. V was cut by 1 base and J by 0 bases, with 2 bases left in between. This CDR3 comprises 13 residues. CDR1 and CDR2 (germline): PRHDT, FYEKMQ (reference sequence). The CDR3 nucleotides read TGTGCCAGCAGCTTAGCTAGCACAGATACGCAGTATTTT. It codes for CASSLASTDTQYF.

The chain recombines TRBV9 with TRBJ2-2; either TRBD1 or TRBD2 may supply D (5 bases each). The CDR3 spans 16 residues. CDR1 and CDR2 from the germline V gene are SGDLS and YYNGEE. V lost 0 bases to trimming and J lost 8 bases, with 17 bases between them. The CDR3 DNA is TGTGCCAGCAGCGTAGTAAACTTACCGGGGACGGGGGAGCTGTTTTTT. Translating gives CASSVVNLPGTGELFF.

V is TRBV5-6 and J is TRBJ1-2; 9 bases map to TRBD1. V trimming: 1 base; J trimming: 8 bases; junction bases outside the gene matches: 12. CDR3 length equals 16 residues. Germline V gene lookup returns CDR1 SGHDT and CDR2 YYEEEE. For the CDR3, the DNA is TGTGCCAGCAGCTTGCTGAGGAACAGGGGGCGGGGCGGCTACACCTTC. Translation gives CASSLLRNRGRGGYTF.

This chain links TRBV28 with TRBJ1-5; D is unresolved. Deletions cut 2 bases from V and 1 base from J, with 12 bases between. Germline V gives CDR1 MDHEN, CDR2 SYDVKM. The CDR3 spans 16 residues. DNA for the CDR3: TGTGCCAGCAGTTTAAGGTCCGACGGAAGCAATCAGCCCCAGCATTTT. This encodes CASSLRSDGSNQPQHF.

This chain joins TRBV11-2 and TRBJ2-5; D unresolved. With 2 bases removed from V and 1 base from J, the gap between germline ends came to 5 bases. The germline gives CDR1 SGHAT, CDR2 FQNNGV. CDR3 size: 13 residues. CDR3 residues: CASSLPLQETQYF. As DNA, the CDR3 is TGTGCCAGCAGCTTACCCCTCCAAGAGACCCAGTACTTC.

This chain uses TRBV4-1 with TRBJ2-5, with no clear D. V was pared by 0 bases and J by 5 bases, with 16 bases between. CDR3 length: 16 amino acids. Germline CDR1 MGHRA, CDR2 YSYEKL. The CDR3 spells CASSQDIQALRETQYF. DNA for the CDR3: TGCGCCAGCAGCCAAGATATCCAGGCTCTCCGGGAGACCCAGTACTTC.

The genes are TRBV27 and TRBJ2-3; maybe TRBD2 (5 bases). The CDR3 sequence is 16 residues long. V lost 1 base to trimming and J lost 3 bases, with 14 bases between them. Germline CDR1 reads MNHEY; CDR2 reads SMNVEV (reference sequence). The CDR3 DNA reads TGTGCCAGCAGTTTATATTGGGTGGTAGCGACAGATACGCAGTATTTT. Amino acids: CASSLYWVVATDTQYF.

Comments on this clone: The CDR3 carries no conserved terminal phenylalanine or tryptophan, so it likely arises from a read error. The chain combines TRBV6-5 with TRBJ1-3; D ambiguous. V was pared by 3 bases and J by 4 bases, with 10 bases between. Germline V CDR1 and CDR2: MNHEY, SVGAGI. CDR3 length: 14 amino acids. CDR3 in DNA: TGTGCCAGCAGTTATAAGAGCCTGGGAAACACCATATATTCT. Protein: CASSYKSLGNTIYS.

Only a few counts were recorded for this clone. The chain carries TRBV7-2 and TRBJ2-3; D is unclear. This CDR3 has 16 residues. Germline V gene sequence: CDR1 SGHTA, CDR2 FQGNSA. V shed 8 bases and J shed 6 bases, with 24 bases lying between them. The CDR3 protein is CASRTRTSLTLDTQYF. CDR3 in DNA: TGTGCCAGCCGAACACGGACGTCCCTTACCTTGGATACGCAGTATTTT.

The rearrangement links TRBV27 to TRBJ1-4, with a tentative D call TRBD1 (5 bases). With 4 bases removed from V and 8 bases from J, the gap between germline ends came to 14 bases. Germline V gene lookup returns CDR1 MNHEY and CDR2 SMNVEV (reference sequence). The CDR3 is 14 residues long. The CDR3 spells CASSSWDGEEKLFF. CDR3 in DNA: TGTGCCAGCAGTTCATGGGACGGGGAGGAAAAACTGTTTTTT. The full variable domain, its missing parts supplied by reference TRBV27 and TRBJ1-4, is EAQVTQNPRYLITVTGKKLTVTCSQNMNHEYMSWYRQDPGLGLRQIYYSMNVEVTDKGDVPEGYKVSRKEKRNFPLILESPSPNQTSLYFCASSSWDGEEKLFFGSGTQLSVL.

This chain links TRBV5-1 with TRBJ2-3; no reliable D call. Germline lookup yields CDR1 SGHRS and CDR2 YFSETQ. The V end was cut by 5 bases, the J end by 4 bases, with 5 bases between. CDR3 length: 11 amino acids. CDR3 sequence reads: CASRTSDTQYF. Here the CDR3 DNA reads TGCGCCAGCAGGACTTCAGATACGCAGTATTTT.

V is TRBV6-5 and J is TRBJ2-2; D ambiguous. This CDR3 region has 15 residues. CDR1 MNHEY and CDR2 SVGAGI come from the germline V gene. Deletions cut 2 bases from V and 4 bases from J, with 11 bases between. CDR3 nucleotides: TGTGCCAGCAGTTACGGCGGTTTGGCCACCGGGGAGCTGTTTTTT. It specifies CASSYGGLATGELFF.

The chain has TRBV4-1 and TRBJ2-3, with D unresolved. The V end lost 0 bases, the J end lost 2 bases, and 9 bases lay between the germline ends. The CDR3 is made up of 15 amino acids. Germline CDR1 reads MGHRA; CDR2 reads YSYEKL. DNA for the CDR3: TGCGCCAGCAGCCAAGATGGGCCCTACACAGATACGCAGTATTTT. This encodes CASSQDGPYTDTQYF.

V and J are TRBV9 and TRBJ2-7; perhaps D is TRBD1 or TRBD2 (5 bases each). V was pared by 2 bases and J by 6 bases, with 12 bases between. CDR3 length: 13 amino acids. Germline V gene lookup returns CDR1 SGDLS and CDR2 YYNGEE. CDR3 amino acids: CASSVGPPSEQYF. CDR3 nucleotide sequence: TGTGCCAGCAGCGTGGGACCCCCATCCGAGCAGTACTTC. Looking up the rest from reference TRBV9 and TRBJ2-7 gives the full variable domain: DSGVTQTPKHLITATGQRVTLRCSPRSGDLSVYWYQQSLDQGLQFLIQYYNGEERAKGNILERFSAQQFPDLHSELNLSSLELGDSALYFCASSVGPPSEQYFGPGTRLTVT.

This clone has a handful of counts. The chain recombines TRBV30 with TRBJ2-7; TRBD1 aligns across 7 bases. CDR1 and CDR2 from the germline V gene are GTSNPN and SVGIG (reference sequence). Losses at the gene ends were 3 bases for V and 0 bases for J; bases not matched to a gene: 2. The CDR3 has 13 amino acids. CDR3 protein: CAWRWDSSYEQYF. The CDR3, as DNA: TGTGCCTGGAGGTGGGACAGCTCCTACGAGCAGTACTTC.

The V and J genes are TRBV5-4 and TRBJ2-2; a possible D gene is TRBD1 (5 bases). Germline V gene data show CDR1 as SGHNT and CDR2 as YYREEE (reference sequence). Deletions cut 5 bases from V and 0 bases from J, with 11 bases between. CDR3 length equals 15 residues. This chain's CDR3 is CASSLDTTNTGELFF. CDR3 nucleotides: TGTGCCAGCAGTCTGGACACAACGAACACCGGGGAGCTGTTTTTT.

The J gene is TRBJ1-1, the V gene TRBV5-6; a weak D match, TRBD1 (5 bases). Trimming took 0 bases from V and 4 from J, leaving 10 bases between them. CDR1 and CDR2 from the germline V gene are SGHDT and YYEEEE. The length of the CDR3 is 14 residues. The CDR3 region has the DNA TGTGCCAGCAGCTTGGTCGGGGCGGGCACTGAAGCTTTCTTT. This translates into CASSLVGAGTEAFF.

This chain uses TRBV6-5 with TRBJ1-2; D remains unclear. The CDR3 length is 15 residues. From germline, CDR1 is MNHEY and CDR2 SVGAGI. V gave up 0 bases and J gave up 8 bases, with 16 bases separating them. In DNA form, the CDR3 reads TGTGCCAGCAGTTACTCCTCCTCGAATCCCGGAGGCTACACCTTC. This codes for CASSYSSSNPGGYTF.

V gene TRBV30 combines with J gene TRBJ1-6; D is uncertain. Trimming removed 2 bases from V and 6 bases from J, with 11 bases in between. This CDR3 spans 14 amino acids. Germline CDR1 reads GTSNPN; CDR2 reads SVGIG (reference sequence). CDR3 in DNA: TGTGCCTGGAGTCTAGGCCCTTTTAATTCACCCCTCCACTTT. It translates to CAWSLGPFNSPLHF.

The table lists this clone with a few counts. The chain uses TRBV13 and TRBJ2-7; 14 nucleotides agree with TRBD2. J was trimmed by 6 bases and V by 4 bases; bases with no gene match: 5. The CDR3 runs to 15 residues. The germline V gene has CDR1 PRHDT and CDR2 FYEKMQ (reference sequence). The CDR3: CASSSGLAGVPEQYF. The CDR3 DNA reads TGTGCCAGCAGCTCGGGACTAGCGGGAGTCCCCGAGCAGTACTTC.

This chain joins TRBV6-4 and TRBJ2-1; D gene ambiguous. The CDR3 is 13 amino acids. The V end lost 0 bases, the J end lost 7 bases, and 7 bases lay between the germline ends. Germline V gene sequence: CDR1 MRHNA, CDR2 SNTAGT. CDR3 DNA: TGTGCCAGCAGTGACTCGGCTAGGAATGAGCAGTTCTTC. Translation: CASSDSARNEQFF.

The chain employs TRBV6-5 and TRBJ2-7; tentatively, D is TRBD1 (5 bases). The CDR3 extends over 13 amino acids. Germline V gene sequence: CDR1 MNHEY, CDR2 SVGAGI. The germline V and J ends were trimmed by 0 bases and 5 bases, with 8 bases remaining between them. Written as DNA, the CDR3 is TGTGCCAGCAGTTACTCACAGGCGAACGAGCAGTACTTC. It codes for CASSYSQANEQYF.

The rearrangement joins TRBV5-6 to TRBJ2-7; D is perhaps TRBD2 (5 bases). The germline gives CDR1 SGHDT, CDR2 YYEEEE. CDR3 length: 13 amino acids. V lost 4 bases, J lost 0 bases, and 8 bases lay in between. The CDR3 DNA reads as TGTGCCAGCAGCATCGGGAACTCCTACGAGCAGTACTTC. It encodes CASSIGNSYEQYF.